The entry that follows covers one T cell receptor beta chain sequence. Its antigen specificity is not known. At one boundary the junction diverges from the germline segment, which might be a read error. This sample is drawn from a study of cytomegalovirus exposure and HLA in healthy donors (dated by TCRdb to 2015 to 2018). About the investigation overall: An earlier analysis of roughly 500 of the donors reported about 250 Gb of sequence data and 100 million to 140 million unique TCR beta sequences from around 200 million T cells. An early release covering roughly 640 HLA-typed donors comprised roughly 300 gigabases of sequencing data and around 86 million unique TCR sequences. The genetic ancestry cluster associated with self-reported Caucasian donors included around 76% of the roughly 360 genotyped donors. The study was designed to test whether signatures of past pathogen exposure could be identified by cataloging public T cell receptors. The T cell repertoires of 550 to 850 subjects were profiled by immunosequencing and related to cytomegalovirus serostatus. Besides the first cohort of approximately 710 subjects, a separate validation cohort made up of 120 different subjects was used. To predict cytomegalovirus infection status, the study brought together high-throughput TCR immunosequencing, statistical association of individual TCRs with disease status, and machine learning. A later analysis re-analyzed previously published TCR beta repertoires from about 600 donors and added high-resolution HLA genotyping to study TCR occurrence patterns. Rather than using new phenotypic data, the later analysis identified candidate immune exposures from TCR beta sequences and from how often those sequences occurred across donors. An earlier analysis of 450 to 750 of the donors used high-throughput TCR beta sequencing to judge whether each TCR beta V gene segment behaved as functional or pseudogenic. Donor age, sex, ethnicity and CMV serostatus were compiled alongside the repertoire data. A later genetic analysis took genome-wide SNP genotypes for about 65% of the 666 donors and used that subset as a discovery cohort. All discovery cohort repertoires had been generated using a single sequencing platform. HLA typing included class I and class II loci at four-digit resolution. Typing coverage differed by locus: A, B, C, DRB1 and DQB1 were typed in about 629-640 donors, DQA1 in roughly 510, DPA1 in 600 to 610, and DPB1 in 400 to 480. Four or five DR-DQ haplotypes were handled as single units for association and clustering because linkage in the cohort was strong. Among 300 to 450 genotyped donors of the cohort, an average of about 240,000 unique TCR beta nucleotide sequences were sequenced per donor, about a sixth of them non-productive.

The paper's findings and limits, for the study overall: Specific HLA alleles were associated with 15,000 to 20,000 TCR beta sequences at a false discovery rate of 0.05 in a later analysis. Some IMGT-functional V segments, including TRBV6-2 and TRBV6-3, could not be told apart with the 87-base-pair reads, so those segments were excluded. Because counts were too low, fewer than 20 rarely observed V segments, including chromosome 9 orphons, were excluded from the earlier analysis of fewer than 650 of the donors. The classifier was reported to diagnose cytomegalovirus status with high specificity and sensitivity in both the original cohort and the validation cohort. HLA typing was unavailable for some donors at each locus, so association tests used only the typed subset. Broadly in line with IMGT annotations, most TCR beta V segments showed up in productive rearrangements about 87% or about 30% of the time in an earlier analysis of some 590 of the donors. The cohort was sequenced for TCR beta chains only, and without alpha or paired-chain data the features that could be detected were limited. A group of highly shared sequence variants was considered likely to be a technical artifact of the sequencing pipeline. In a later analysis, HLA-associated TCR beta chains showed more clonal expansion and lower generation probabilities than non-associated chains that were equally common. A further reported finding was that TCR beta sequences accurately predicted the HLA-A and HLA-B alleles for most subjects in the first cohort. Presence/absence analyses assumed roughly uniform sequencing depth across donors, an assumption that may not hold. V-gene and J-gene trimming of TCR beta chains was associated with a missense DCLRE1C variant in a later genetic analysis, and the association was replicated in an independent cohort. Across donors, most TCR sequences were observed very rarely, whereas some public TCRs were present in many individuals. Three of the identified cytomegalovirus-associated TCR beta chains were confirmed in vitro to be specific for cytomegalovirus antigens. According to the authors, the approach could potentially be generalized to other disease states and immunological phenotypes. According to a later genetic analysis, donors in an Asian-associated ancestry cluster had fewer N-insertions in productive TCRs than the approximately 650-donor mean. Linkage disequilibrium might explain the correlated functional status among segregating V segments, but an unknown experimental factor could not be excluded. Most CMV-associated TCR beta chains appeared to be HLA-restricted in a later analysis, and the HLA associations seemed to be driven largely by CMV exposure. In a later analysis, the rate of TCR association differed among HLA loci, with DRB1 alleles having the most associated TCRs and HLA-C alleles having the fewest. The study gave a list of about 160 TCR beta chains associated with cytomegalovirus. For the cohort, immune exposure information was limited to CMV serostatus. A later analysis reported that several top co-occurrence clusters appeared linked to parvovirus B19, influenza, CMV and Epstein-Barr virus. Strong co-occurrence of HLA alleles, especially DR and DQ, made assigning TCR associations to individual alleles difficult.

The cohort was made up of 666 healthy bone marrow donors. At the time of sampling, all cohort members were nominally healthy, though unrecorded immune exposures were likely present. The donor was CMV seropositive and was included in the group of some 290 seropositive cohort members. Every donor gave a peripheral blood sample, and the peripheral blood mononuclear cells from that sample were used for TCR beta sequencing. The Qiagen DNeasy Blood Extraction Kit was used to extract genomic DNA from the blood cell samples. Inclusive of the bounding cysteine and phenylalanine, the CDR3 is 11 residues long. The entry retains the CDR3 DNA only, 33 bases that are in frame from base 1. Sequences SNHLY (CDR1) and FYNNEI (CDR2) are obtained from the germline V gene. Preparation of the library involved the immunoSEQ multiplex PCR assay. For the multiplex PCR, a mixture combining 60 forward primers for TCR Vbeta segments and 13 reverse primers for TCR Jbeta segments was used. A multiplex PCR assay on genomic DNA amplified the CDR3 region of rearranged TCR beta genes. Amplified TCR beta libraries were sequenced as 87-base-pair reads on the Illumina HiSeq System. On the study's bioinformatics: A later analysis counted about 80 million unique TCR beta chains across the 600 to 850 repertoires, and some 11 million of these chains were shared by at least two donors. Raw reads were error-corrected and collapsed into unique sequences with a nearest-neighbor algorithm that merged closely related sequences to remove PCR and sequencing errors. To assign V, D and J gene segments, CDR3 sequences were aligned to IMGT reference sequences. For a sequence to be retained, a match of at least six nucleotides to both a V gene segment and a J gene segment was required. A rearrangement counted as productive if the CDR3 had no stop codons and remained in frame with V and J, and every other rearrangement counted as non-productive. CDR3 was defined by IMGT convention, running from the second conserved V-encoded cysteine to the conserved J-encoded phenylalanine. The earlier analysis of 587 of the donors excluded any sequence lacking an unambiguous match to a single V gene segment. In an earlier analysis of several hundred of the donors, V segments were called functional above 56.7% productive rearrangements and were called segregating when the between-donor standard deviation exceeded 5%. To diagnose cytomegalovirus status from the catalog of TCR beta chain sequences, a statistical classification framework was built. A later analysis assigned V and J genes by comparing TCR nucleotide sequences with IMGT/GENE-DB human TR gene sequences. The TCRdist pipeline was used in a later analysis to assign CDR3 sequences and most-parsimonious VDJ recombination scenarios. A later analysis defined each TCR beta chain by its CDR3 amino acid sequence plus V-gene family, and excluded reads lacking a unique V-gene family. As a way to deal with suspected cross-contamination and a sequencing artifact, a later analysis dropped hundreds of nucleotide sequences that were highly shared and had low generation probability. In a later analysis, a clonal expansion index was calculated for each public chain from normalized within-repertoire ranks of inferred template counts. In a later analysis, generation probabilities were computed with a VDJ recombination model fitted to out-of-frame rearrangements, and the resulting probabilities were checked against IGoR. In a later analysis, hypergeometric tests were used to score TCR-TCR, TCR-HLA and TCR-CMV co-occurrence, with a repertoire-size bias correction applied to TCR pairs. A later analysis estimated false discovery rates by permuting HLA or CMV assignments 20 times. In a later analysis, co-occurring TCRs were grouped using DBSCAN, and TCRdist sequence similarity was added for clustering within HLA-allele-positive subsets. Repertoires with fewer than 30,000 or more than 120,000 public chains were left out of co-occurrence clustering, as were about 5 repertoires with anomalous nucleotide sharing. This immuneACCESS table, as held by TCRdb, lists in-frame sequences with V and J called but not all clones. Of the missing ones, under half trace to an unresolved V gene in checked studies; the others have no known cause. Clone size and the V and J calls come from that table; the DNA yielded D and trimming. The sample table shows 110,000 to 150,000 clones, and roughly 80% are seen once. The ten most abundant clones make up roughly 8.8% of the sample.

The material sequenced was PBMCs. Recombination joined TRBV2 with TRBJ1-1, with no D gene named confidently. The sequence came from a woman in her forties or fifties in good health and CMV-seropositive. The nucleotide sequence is TGTGCCAGCAGTGAACTCGGGTTGCCCGGGTTT. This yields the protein CASSELGLPGF.